The rows below give T cell receptor beta chains drawn from one sample of a study of blood T cell repertoires in COVID-19. Clones were sequenced by immunoSEQ multiplex PCR, and TCRdb holds only the in-frame ones, with some missing. The profile shows 90,000 or so clones, approximately 87% of them singletons. Sequenced material: peripheral blood. These receptors all come from a human donor in a cohort sampled during active COVID-19. The CDR3 runs from the conserved cysteine through the conserved F or W. A D gene is named only where the DNA matches it firmly. Only part of the rows carry a size: once, few, many, or a class if the clone is expanded.

J gene | V gene | clone size | D gene | CDR3 length | CDR3 DNA | CDR3 protein
TRBJ2-1 | TRBV28 | few | TRBD1 | 14 | TGTGCCTCCCGGACAGGGGTCTCCTACAATGAGCAGTTCTTC | CASRTGVSYNEQFF
TRBJ2-5 | TRBV6-5 | NA | NA | 15 | TGTGCCAGCAGTTACCCCGACGGGGGCCAAGAGACCCAGTACTTC | CASSYPDGGQETQYF
TRBJ2-1 | TRBV28 | NA | TRBD1 | 16 | TGTGCCAGCAGTCTCCTGGGCGACAGGGGGTTTCGTGAGCAGTTCTTC | CASSLLGDRGFREQFF
TRBJ2-4 | TRBV9 | once | TRBD2 | 17 | TGTGCCAGCAGCTCCCGGGGTACGGGGGGGGCCAAAAACATTCAGTACTTC | CASSSRGTGGAKNIQYF
TRBJ1-1 | TRBV14 | NA | TRBD1 | 18 | TGTGCCAGCAGCCAAGAAGTAGGGACAGGGGGGGCGAACACTGAAGCTTTCTTT | CASSQEVGTGGANTEAFF
TRBJ2-3 | TRBV6-6 | NA | TRBD1 | 16 | TGTGCCAGCAGTTACCGACAGGGAGCTAGCACAGATACGCAGTATTTT | CASSYRQGASTDTQYF
TRBJ2-7 | TRBV18 | NA | NA | 14 | TGTGCCAGCTCCTCAGGGCAGCTTTACTACGAGCAGTACTTC | CASSSGQLYYEQYF
TRBJ1-2 | TRBV28 | NA | TRBD1 | 13 | TGTGCCAGCAGTTTCCGGGACAGGGATGGCTACACCTTC | CASSFRDRDGYTF
TRBJ1-2 | TRBV28 | NA | TRBD1 | 16 | TGTGCCAGCAGTTCTCCTCCCCAGGGGGCCTTCTATGGCTACACCTTC | CASSSPPQGAFYGYTF
TRBJ2-2 | TRBV30 | NA | NA | 15 | TGTGCCTGGATTCGAGGTGACCTAGCCACCGGGGAGCTGTTTTTT | CAWIRGDLATGELFF
TRBJ2-3 | TRBV5-1 | NA | TRBD1 | 15 | TGCGCCAGCAGCTTGGTGGGACAGGGCACAGATACGCAGTATTTT | CASSLVGQGTDTQYF
TRBJ2-5 | TRBV6-6 | NA | TRBD1 | 16 | TGTGCCAGCAGATCCACAGGGGTTGAAGGACAAGAGACCCAGTACTTC | CASRSTGVEGQETQYF
TRBJ2-5 | TRBV4-3 | NA | TRBD1 | 16 | TGCGCCAGCAGCCAAGTGGTCGTTGGACAGGGCTTAACCCAGTACTTC | CASSQVVVGQGLTQYF
TRBJ1-2 | TRBV3-1/TRBV3-2 | NA | NA | 13 | TGTGCCAGCAGCCAAGTTCAGGGTACTGGCTACACCTTC | CASSQVQGTGYTF
TRBJ1-1 | TRBV3-1/TRBV3-2 | NA | NA | 14 | TGTGCCAGCAGCCAAGTGGCGGGGACCACTGAAGCTTTCTTT | CASSQVAGTTEAFF
TRBJ1-5 | TRBV6-4 | NA | NA | 13 | TGTGCCAGCAGCTACGGAGAAGGTCAGCCCCAGCATTTT | CASSYGEGQPQHF
TRBJ1-3 | TRBV6-5 | NA | NA | 14 | TGTGCCAGCAGTTTAGGGGGAACCGGAAACACCATATATTTT | CASSLGGTGNTIYF
TRBJ1-1 | TRBV18 | NA | TRBD1 | 13 | TGTGCCAGCTCACCGGGACAGGATATTGAAGCTTTCTTT | CASSPGQDIEAFF
TRBJ1-1 | TRBV2 | NA | NA | 15 | TGTGCCAGCACTCTAGGCTTTTCAATGAACACTGAAGCTTTCTTT | CASTLGFSMNTEAFF
TRBJ1-3 | TRBV5-6 | once | TRBD1 | 17 | TGTGCCAGCAGCCCTCGACAGGGAACGTACTCTGGAAACACCATATATTTT | CASSPRQGTYSGNTIYF
TRBJ1-2 | TRBV3-1/TRBV3-2 | NA | NA | 15 | TGTGCCAGCAGCTCCCGAGGTGCGGGGTCTCGAGGCTACACCTTC | CASSSRGAGSRGYTF
TRBJ2-7 | TRBV7-9 | NA | TRBD1 | 14 | TGTGCCAGCAGCGCCCAGGGGGCTTCCTACGAGCAGTACTTC | CASSAQGASYEQYF
TRBJ2-3 | TRBV29-1 | once | TRBD1 | 15 | TGCAGCGTTGAGATTTCCGGGACAGGGGCAGATACGCAGTATTTT | CSVEISGTGADTQYF
TRBJ1-2 | TRBV5-5 | NA | NA | 14 | TGTGCCAGCAGCTCCAGCGGCGTTTCCTATGGCTACACCTTC | CASSSSGVSYGYTF
TRBJ2-2 | TRBV5-1 | NA | NA | 14 | TGCGCCAGCAGTGGAGGGGTCGGCACCGGGGAGCTGTTTTTT | CASSGGVGTGELFF
TRBJ2-1 | TRBV6-5 | NA | TRBD2 | 15 | TGTGCCAGCAGTTACTCTACGGGGGGGAACAATGAGCAGTTCTTC | CASSYSTGGNNEQFF
TRBJ2-1 | TRBV3-1/TRBV3-2 | NA | TRBD2 | 14 | TGTGCCAGCAGGGCGGGGGGGCCTTACAATGAGCAGTTCTTC | CASRAGGPYNEQFF
TRBJ2-4 | TRBV4-1 | NA | TRBD1 | 16 | TGCGCCAGCAGCCAAGGGACAGGGGACGGCAAAAACATTCAGTACTTC | CASSQGTGDGKNIQYF
TRBJ1-3 | TRBV7-8 | once | NA | 14 | TGTGCCAGCAGCTTAGGCAGGGAAGGAAACACCATATATTTT | CASSLGREGNTIYF
TRBJ2-7 | TRBV7-2 | NA | TRBD2 | 17 | TGTGCCAGCAGCTTAGTTGGAACCGCGGGGGAACTACGGAAGCAGTACTTC | CASSLVGTAGELRKQYF
TRBJ1-1 | TRBV7-9 | NA | NA | 15 | TGTGCCAGCAGCTTAGGCGGGACGGGTAAGGCTGAAGCTTTCTTT | CASSLGGTGKAEAFF
TRBJ2-1 | TRBV6-4 | NA | TRBD1 | 15 | TGTGCCAGCAGCCCCAGGGACAGCTCCTACAATGAGCAGTTCTTC | CASSPRDSSYNEQFF
TRBJ1-6 | TRBV9 | NA | TRBD1 | 15 | TGTGCCAGCAGCCCCCGGGACAGGGGTGGTTCACCCCTCCACTTT | CASSPRDRGGSPLHF
TRBJ1-1 | TRBV5-4 | NA | NA | 14 | TGTGCCAGCAGCTTGGCGAACTCCGAAACTGAAGCTTTCTTT | CASSLANSETEAFF
TRBJ1-1 | TRBV29-1 | NA | NA | 13 | TGCAGCGGCGTCCGGGGAGCGAACACTGAAGCTTTCTTT | CSGVRGANTEAFF
TRBJ2-5 | TRBV28 | NA | NA | 15 | TGTGCCAGCAGTCCTGCCCGTCGACAGAAAGAGACCCAGTACTTC | CASSPARRQKETQYF
TRBJ2-1 | TRBV27 | NA | TRBD1 | 12 | TGTGCCAGCAGTGTGGGACAGAATGAGCAGTTCTTC | CASSVGQNEQFF
TRBJ2-1 | TRBV11-3 | NA | NA | 16 | TGTGCCAGCAGCTCCTCGAGAGGCGTGTCCTACAATGAGCAGTTCTTC | CASSSSRGVSYNEQFF
TRBJ2-3 | TRBV12-5 | NA | TRBD2 | 15 | TGTGCTAGTGGTTTGGTACTAGCGGGGGCAGATACGCAGTATTTT | CASGLVLAGADTQYF
TRBJ2-3 | TRBV10-1 | NA | NA | 15 | TGCGCCAGCAGTGAGTCTCAGGGTTGGACAGATACGCAGTATTTT | CASSESQGWTDTQYF
TRBJ2-3 | TRBV24-1 | NA | TRBD2 | 16 | TGTGCCACCAGTGATCCTGGGAGGGGTGGAAGGAATACGCAGTATTTT | CATSDPGRGGRNTQYF
TRBJ1-4 | TRBV6-6 | NA | TRBD1 | 16 | TGTGCCAGCAGTTACTCGAGGCCCCAACAGGGGGAAAAACTGTTTTTT | CASSYSRPQQGEKLFF
TRBJ1-4 | TRBV5-1 | NA | NA | 12 | TGCGCCAGCAAGGGGCCCAATGAAAAACTGTTTTTT | CASKGPNEKLFF
TRBJ2-5 | TRBV4-2 | NA | TRBD1 | 14 | TGTGCCAGCAGCCAACAGACAGGGGGCGAGACCCAGTACTTC | CASSQQTGGETQYF
TRBJ1-2 | TRBV6-5 | NA | TRBD1 | 13 | TGTGCCAGCACCCGGACAGGGCCCTATGGCTACACCTTC | CASTRTGPYGYTF
TRBJ1-2 | TRBV2 | NA | TRBD1 | 14 | TGTGCCAGCAGTGGATACAGGGGTTTGTATGGCTACACCTTC | CASSGYRGLYGYTF
TRBJ1-2 | TRBV6-2/TRBV6-3 | NA | NA | 16 | TGTGCCAGCAGTTACATGTCTCCTACCGCGCGGAGTGGCTACACCTTC | CASSYMSPTARSGYTF
TRBJ1-3 | TRBV30 | NA | NA | 14 | TGTGCCTGGAGCCCTTTTCTTACTGGAAACACCATATATTTT | CAWSPFLTGNTIYF
TRBJ2-7 | TRBV12-5 | NA | NA | 12 | TGTGCTAGTGGTTTGGACCCGATCGGGCAGTACTTC | CASGLDPIGQYF
TRBJ2-3 | TRBV6-5 | NA | NA | 13 | TGTGCCAGCAGTTACAAAGCTAGGAATACGCAGTATTTT | CASSYKARNTQYF
TRBJ1-5 | TRBV30 | NA | NA | 13 | TGTGCTGGAGGTATAGATAGCAATCAGCCCCAGCATTTT | CAGGIDSNQPQHF
TRBJ1-2 | TRBV30 | NA | NA | 14 | TGTGCCTGGAGTGTACAGGGACGGGCTAGTGGCTACACCTTC | CAWSVQGRASGYTF
TRBJ2-7 | TRBV5-1 | NA | NA | 15 | TGCGCCAGCAGCCCAGGAGGTGGAGTAATCTACGAGCAGTACTTC | CASSPGGGVIYEQYF
TRBJ1-1 | TRBV20-1 | NA | NA | 11 | TGCAGTGCTAGAGCCGGGGGGTGGGGTTTCTTT | CSARAGGWGFF